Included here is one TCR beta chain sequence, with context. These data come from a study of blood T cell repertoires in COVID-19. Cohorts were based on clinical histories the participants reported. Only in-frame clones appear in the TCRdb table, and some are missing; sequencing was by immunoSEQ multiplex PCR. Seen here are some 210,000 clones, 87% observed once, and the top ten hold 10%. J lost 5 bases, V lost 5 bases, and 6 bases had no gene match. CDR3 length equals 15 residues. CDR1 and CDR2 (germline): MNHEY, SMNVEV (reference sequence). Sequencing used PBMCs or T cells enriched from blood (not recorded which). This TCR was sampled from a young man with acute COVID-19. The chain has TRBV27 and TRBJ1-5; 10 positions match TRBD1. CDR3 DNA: TGTGCCAGCAGTGCCTGGACAGGGGGGGATCAGCCCCAGCATTTT. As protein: CASSAWTGGDQPQHF.